This T cell receptor beta chain was identified in a study of blood T cell repertoires in COVID-19. Study details: COVID-19 samples from acute and convalescent phases originated in the United States, Italy and Spain. Nucleic acid was either cDNA or gDNA, and it came from T cells, B-cell-depleted T cells, or PBMCs.

Germline V lookup: CDR1 SGHTA, CDR2 FQGTGA. The CDR3 loop spans 12 amino acids. As handled by the study authors: Amplified reference gene primers provided the basis for estimating nucleated cell counts. The repertoire was sequenced with immunoSEQ multiplex PCR; TCRdb's copy has only in-frame clones and lacks some. The DNA gave D and trimming, while V, J and clone size come from that table. Here the sample spans about 270,000 clones, 80% to 90% being singletons. This clone was seen once. One junction end disagrees with the germline gene, perhaps due to a read error. This sequence joins TRBV7-3 and TRBJ2-7; a weak D match, TRBD1 (6 bases). Sequencing was done on a sample of peripheral blood. The clonotype comes from a woman aged 45-65 years with acute or convalescent COVID-19. In DNA form, the CDR3 reads TGTGCCAGCAGCGGAGGTGCCGGGACACCAATCTTC. Translation gives CASSGGAGTPIF.